This passage covers 29 T cell receptor beta chains from one sample sequenced in a study of shared clonotypes between healthy human individuals. Only in-frame clones appear in the TCRdb table, and some are missing; sequencing was by immunoSEQ multiplex PCR. The table shows 2 million to 2.5 million clones, with around 93% occurring only once. Sample: naive CD4+ T cells from PBMCs. Subset here: CD45RA+ positively selected. Receptor source: a man aged 18 to 29 in good health. Some clones in this sample may be carry-over from other donors' samples.

Notes on this clone: Different DNA sequences within this sample yield the same CDR3. CDR3 in DNA: TGTGCCACCAGCAGAGACAGGGGTGAGACCCAGTACTTC. It is translated as CATSRDRGETQYF. The V call is TRBV15, the J call TRBJ2-5, with D possibly matching TRBD1 (6 bases). This CDR3 has 13 amino acids. The germline V and J ends were trimmed by 0 bases and 5 bases, with 7 bases remaining between them. CDR1 and CDR2 from the germline V gene are LNHNV and YYDKDF (reference sequence).

V gene TRBV7-9 combines with J gene TRBJ2-3; TRBD2 aligns across 8 bases. The CDR3 extends over 14 amino acids. CDR1 and CDR2 (germline): SEHNR, FQNEAQ (reference sequence). Germline trimming cut 2 bases from V and 4 bases from J; bases unmatched to any gene: 2. The CDR3 spells CASSLSGSADTQYF. CDR3 DNA sequence: TGTGCCAGCAGCTTAAGCGGGAGCGCAGATACGCAGTATTTT.

This rearrangement joins TRBV27 to TRBJ2-4; perhaps TRBD2 as D (6 bases). The CDR3 is 15 amino acids. The V end lost 4 bases, the J end lost 6 bases, and 16 bases lay between the germline ends. Germline CDR1 MNHEY, CDR2 SMNVEV (reference sequence). The CDR3 spells CASSSSTGLRNIQYF. As DNA, the CDR3 is TGTGCCAGCAGTTCGTCCACGGGACTGCGAAACATTCAGTACTTC.

The rearrangement links TRBV28 to TRBJ2-7; weak D call: TRBD1 (5 bases). Germline CDR1 is MDHEN and CDR2 is SYDVKM. CDR3 size: 13 residues. V was pared by 5 bases and J by 2 bases, with 10 bases between. This CDR3 is CASSVQVTYEQYF. As DNA, the CDR3 is TGTGCCAGCAGTGTACAGGTAACCTACGAGCAGTACTTC.

This chain links TRBV5-6 with TRBJ1-3; TRBD1 aligns across 9 bases. V gave up 3 bases and J gave up 14 bases; unmatched junction bases: 15. Germline CDR1 is SGHDT and CDR2 is YYEEEE. CDR3 size: 15 residues. CDR3 in amino acids: CASSSQMGTGTPLYF. In nucleotides, the CDR3 is TGTGCCAGCAGCTCCCAGATGGGGACAGGGACCCCCCTATATTTT.

This chain's CDR3 is CATSRDWGKGETQYF. CDR3 nucleotides: TGTGCCACCAGCAGAGATTGGGGGAAAGGGGAGACCCAGTACTTC. The J gene is TRBJ2-5, the V gene TRBV15; D possibly matches TRBD1 or TRBD2 (5 bases each). V was cut by 0 bases and J by 5 bases, with 13 bases left in between. The CDR3 contains 15 residues. CDR1 LNHNV and CDR2 YYDKDF come from the germline V gene (reference sequence). Looking up the rest from reference TRBV15 and TRBJ2-5 gives the full variable domain: DAMVIQNPRYQVTQFGKPVTLSCSQTLNHNVMYWYQQKSSQAPKLLFHYYDKDFNNEADTPDNFQSRRPNTSFCFLDIRSPGLGDTAMYLCATSRDWGKGETQYFGPGTRLLVL.

Notes on this clone: This CDR3 is also generated by other DNA sequences in the sample. This chain connects TRBV2 to TRBJ2-7; D gene uncertain. V dropped 7 bases and J dropped 3 bases, with 7 bases sitting between them. The CDR3 has 11 residues. Germline loops: CDR1 SNHLY, CDR2 FYNNEI. CDR3 coding DNA: TGTGCCAGCACGGTAGGCTACGAGCAGTACTTC. This encodes CASTVGYEQYF.

The rearrangement uses TRBV7-6 and TRBJ2-3; the D is unclear. The germline gives CDR1 SGHVS, CDR2 FNYEAQ. The CDR3 extends over 15 amino acids. With 2 bases removed from V and 0 bases from J, the gap between germline ends came to 9 bases. CDR3 sequence reads: CASSLTRQSTDTQYF. As DNA, the CDR3 is TGTGCCAGCAGCTTAACCCGCCAGAGCACAGATACGCAGTATTTT.

This chain joins TRBV18 and TRBJ2-1; 9 bases match TRBD1. The junction had 7 bases not matched to a gene; V was cut back by 6 bases and J by 1 base. Germline V gives CDR1 KGHSH, CDR2 LQKENI. The CDR3 is 16 residues long. CDR3 coding DNA: TGTGCCAGCTCCTCTAGGGGACAGGGATCCTACAATGAGCAGTTCTTC. This translates into CASSSRGQGSYNEQFF.

This clone was counted once. The chain employs TRBV7-2 and TRBJ2-4, with D uncertain. This CDR3 is built from 14 residues. Deletions cut 2 bases from V and 9 bases from J, with 14 bases between. Per the germline V gene, CDR1 is SGHTA and CDR2 is FQGNSA. DNA of the CDR3: TGTGCCAGCAGCTTAACCCCAGTCGTGAGCATTCAGTACTTC. Its translation: CASSLTPVVSIQYF.

The CDR3 region is CASSLEGLWNTEAFF. The CDR3 coding sequence is TGTGCCAGCAGTTTGGAAGGGTTGTGGAACACTGAAGCTTTCTTT. This chain joins TRBV28 and TRBJ1-1; no reliable D call. The V and J ends lost 3 bases and 1 base respectively, with 12 bases between them. The CDR3 sequence is 15 residues long. Germline V gene lookup returns CDR1 MDHEN and CDR2 SYDVKM.

This chain uses TRBV5-1 with TRBJ2-3; no clear D gene. This CDR3 is 14 amino acids long. Trimming shortened V by 1 base and J by 5 bases, and 11 bases separated the two germline ends. Germline loops: CDR1 SGHRS, CDR2 YFSETQ. The CDR3 DNA sequence: TGCGCCAGCAGCTTGTACCAGGCAGGAGATACGCAGTATTTT. It is translated as CASSLYQAGDTQYF.

This clone came up once. The chain has TRBV9 and TRBJ1-5; the D gene is possibly TRBD1 (5 bases). Trimming pared 3 bases from V and 11 bases from J, leaving 15 bases between. Germline CDR1 and CDR2: SGDLS and YYNGEE. This CDR3 has 13 amino acids. The CDR3 is CASSGFAEGAQHF. In DNA, the CDR3 is TGTGCCAGCAGCGGATTCGCCGAAGGGGCCCAGCATTTT.

The chain carries TRBV28 and TRBJ2-3; the D gene is possibly TRBD1 (6 bases). This CDR3 is 15 amino acids long. Trimming removed 3 bases from V and 3 bases from J, with 13 bases in between. The germline V gene has CDR1 MDHEN and CDR2 SYDVKM. CDR3 nucleotide sequence: TGTGCCAGCAGTTTTTGGGGCAGGGGTACAGATACGCAGTATTTT. Its protein is CASSFWGRGTDTQYF.

The V call is TRBV15, the J call TRBJ2-1, with 7 bases that match TRBD2. CDR1 and CDR2 (germline): LNHNV, YYDKDF (reference sequence). V lost 3 bases and J lost 3; bases outside the gene matches: 8. The CDR3 spans 16 residues. CDR3 protein: CATSRDRDYIYNEQFF. CDR3 DNA: TGTGCCACCAGCAGGGACCGGGACTACATCTACAATGAGCAGTTCTTC.

This clone was recorded once. The chain joins TRBV19 to TRBJ2-7; 7 nucleotides line up with TRBD2. Looked up from germline, CDR1 is LNHDA and CDR2 is SQIVND (reference sequence). The CDR3 is 15 residues long. V gave up 3 bases and J gave up 3 bases; unmatched junction bases: 8. This CDR3 is CASSIRAGAVYEQYF. The CDR3 DNA reads as TGTGCCAGTAGTATCCGCGCGGGAGCGGTCTACGAGCAGTACTTC.

The chain has TRBV6-1 and TRBJ2-7, with a possible D match to TRBD2 (7 bases). Trimming took off 6 bases at V and 2 bases at J, with 17 bases between the two ends. The CDR3 length is 15 residues. CDR1 and CDR2 from the germline V gene are MNHNS and SASEGT. The CDR3, as DNA: TGTGCCAGCAGATGGGAGGGGGGGGCGACCTACGAGCAGTACTTC. Its protein product is CASRWEGGATYEQYF.

The chain's CDR3 is CASSQDLALFSSYNSPLHF. CDR3 DNA sequence: TGCGCCAGCAGCCAAGATCTTGCCCTCTTTAGCTCCTATAATTCACCCCTCCACTTT. The chain is built from TRBV4-3 and TRBJ1-6; no firm D call. This CDR3 contains 19 residues. The V gene's germline CDR1 is LGHNA and CDR2 YSLEER. Trimming left V 0 bases short and J 0 bases short, with 15 bases between.

This chain links TRBV4-3 with TRBJ1-2; the D is unclear. V was shortened by 1 base and J by 0 bases, with 12 bases between the two germline ends. This CDR3 spans 16 amino acids. CDR1 is LGHNA, CDR2 YSLEER, per germline. The CDR3 region is CASSQGLGRSNYGYTF. The DNA of the CDR3 is TGCGCCAGCAGCCAAGGTTTAGGAAGATCTAACTATGGCTACACCTTC.

The gene calls are TRBV7-6 and TRBJ1-1; D might be TRBD1 (5 bases). CDR3 length: 14 residues. Germline assignment: CDR1 SGHVS and CDR2 FNYEAQ. V lost 4 bases, J lost 4 bases, and 13 bases lay in between. The CDR3 reads CASSSSRESTEAFF. In DNA form, the CDR3 reads TGTGCCAGCAGCTCAAGCAGGGAGAGCACTGAAGCTTTCTTT.

This sequence joins TRBV18 and TRBJ1-1; no reliable D call. The V end lost 0 bases, the J end lost 5 bases, and 13 bases lay between the germline ends. The CDR3 totals 15 residues. Germline assignment: CDR1 KGHSH and CDR2 LQKENI. The chain's CDR3 is CASSPPSRPGTEAFF. The CDR3 DNA reads TGTGCCAGCTCACCACCGTCCAGGCCGGGAACTGAAGCTTTCTTT.

The DNA for the CDR3 is TGTGCCAGCAGTTACTCGGGGATGAGGAATGAGCAGTTCTTC. It is translated as CASSYSGMRNEQFF. This chain links TRBV6-5 with TRBJ2-1; no clear D gene. Between the trimmed V and J ends, which lost 0 bases and 7 bases, there was a span of 10 bases. This CDR3 contains 14 residues. Germline V lookup: CDR1 MNHEY, CDR2 SVGAGI.

This chain joins TRBV4-1 and TRBJ2-2; D not certain. Germline V gene data show CDR1 as MGHRA and CDR2 as YSYEKL. The CDR3 is 17 amino acids. V lost 4 bases and J lost 3, with 18 bases in between. DNA of the CDR3: TGCGCCAGCAGCCGCAGAGTCCTCCCCGCGGACACCGGGGAGCTGTTTTTT. Amino acid sequence: CASSRRVLPADTGELFF.

The V and J genes are TRBV30 and TRBJ1-4, with D possibly being TRBD1 (6 bases). This CDR3 spans 12 amino acids. Germline CDR1 GTSNPN, CDR2 SVGIG (reference sequence). Trimming left V 4 bases short and J 9 bases short, with 12 bases between. CDR3 residues: CAWTLGGQKLFF. CDR3 nucleotide sequence: TGTGCCTGGACCCTAGGGGGACAAAAACTGTTTTTT.

The chain links TRBV5-1 to TRBJ2-7; D might be TRBD1 or TRBD2, each matching 5 bases. The CDR3 extends over 15 amino acids. CDR1 SGHRS and CDR2 YFSETQ come from the germline V gene. V lost 4 bases and J lost 1, with 15 bases in between. This CDR3 is CASSPRAGSSYEQYF. Here the CDR3 DNA reads TGCGCCAGCAGCCCCCGGGCAGGGAGTTCCTACGAGCAGTACTTC.

This clone was counted a single time. The chain combines TRBV18 with TRBJ2-5, with D perhaps TRBD2 (5 bases). Germline CDR1 reads KGHSH; CDR2 reads LQKENI. Trimming removed 1 base from V and 4 bases from J, with 10 bases in between. This CDR3 spans 14 amino acids. CDR3 in amino acids: CASSPLASPETQYF. The CDR3 DNA sequence: TGTGCCAGCTCACCACTGGCTAGCCCAGAGACCCAGTACTTC.

The CDR3 coding sequence is TGTGCCAGCAGCTTAGAACGGCCTAATGAAAAACTGTTTTTT. It encodes CASSLERPNEKLFF. This chain links TRBV7-9 with TRBJ1-4; D is unclear. V was trimmed by 1 base and J by 3 bases, leaving 6 bases between them. Germline V gene lookup returns CDR1 SEHNR and CDR2 FQNEAQ (reference sequence). The CDR3 spans 14 residues.

The chain carries TRBV19 and TRBJ2-7, with D tentatively TRBD1 (5 bases). The CDR3 contains 14 residues. Looked up from germline, CDR1 is LNHDA and CDR2 is SQIVND (reference sequence). V was trimmed by 1 base and J by 1 base, leaving 8 bases between them. The DNA of the CDR3 is TGTGCCAGTAGTATAGGACAGCTTTCCTACGAGCAGTACTTC. Protein product: CASSIGQLSYEQYF.

Turning to this clone: In the same sample, other DNA sequences code for this CDR3. This sequence joins TRBV28 and TRBJ1-4, with D unresolved. Deletions cut 1 base from V and 0 bases from J, with 6 bases between. The germline CDR1 and CDR2 sequences are MDHEN and SYDVKM. The CDR3 runs 15 residues. CDR3: CASSLFGSTNEKLFF. The CDR3 region has the DNA TGTGCCAGCAGTTTATTCGGATCAACTAATGAAAAACTGTTTTTT.